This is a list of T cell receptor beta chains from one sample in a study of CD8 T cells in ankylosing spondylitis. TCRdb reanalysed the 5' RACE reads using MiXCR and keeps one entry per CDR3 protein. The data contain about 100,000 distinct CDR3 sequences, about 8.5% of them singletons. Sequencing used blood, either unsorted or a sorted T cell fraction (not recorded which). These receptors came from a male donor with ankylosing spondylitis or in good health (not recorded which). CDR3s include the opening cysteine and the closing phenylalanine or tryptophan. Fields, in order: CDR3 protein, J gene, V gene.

cdr3_aa: CASSPFDFYEQYF
j_call: TRBJ2-7
v_call: TRBV7-2

cdr3_aa: CSVEFGVKETQYF
j_call: TRBJ2-5
v_call: TRBV29-1

cdr3_aa: CASSFSGSSGNTIYF
j_call: TRBJ1-3
v_call: TRBV5-1

cdr3_aa: CASSSPTTGSNAISSYNEQFF
j_call: TRBJ2-1
v_call: TRBV11-1

cdr3_aa: CAISESNSYEQYF
j_call: TRBJ2-7
v_call: TRBV10-3

cdr3_aa: CASSQDLSGIRYEQFF
j_call: TRBJ2-1
v_call: TRBV4-3

cdr3_aa: CASSPGYGQASGNTIYF
j_call: TRBJ1-3
v_call: TRBV18

cdr3_aa: CASSQFYPGQGDNEQFF
j_call: TRBJ2-1
v_call: TRBV3-1

cdr3_aa: CASSLAPGRNEQFF
j_call: TRBJ2-1
v_call: TRBV7-6

cdr3_aa: CSVGGGSTDTQYF
j_call: TRBJ2-3
v_call: TRBV29-1

cdr3_aa: CASSQGVYGYTF
j_call: TRBJ1-2
v_call: TRBV3-1

cdr3_aa: CASSPPGLAYEQYF
j_call: TRBJ2-7
v_call: TRBV18

cdr3_aa: CSVELGQGFPYEQYF
j_call: TRBJ2-7
v_call: TRBV29-1

cdr3_aa: CASSQDPGQLTGELFF
j_call: TRBJ2-2
v_call: TRBV4-2

cdr3_aa: CASSIGTTGDTEAFF
j_call: TRBJ1-1
v_call: TRBV7-2

cdr3_aa: CASSSPRAGTNTGELFF
j_call: TRBJ2-2
v_call: TRBV7-2

cdr3_aa: CASSYSGLSTDTQYF
j_call: TRBJ2-3
v_call: TRBV6-5

cdr3_aa: CSVLSEWELFF
j_call: TRBJ2-2
v_call: TRBV29-1

cdr3_aa: CASSLAAPGGTPLHF
j_call: TRBJ1-6
v_call: TRBV5-1

cdr3_aa: CASSSGSHNEQFF
j_call: TRBJ2-1
v_call: TRBV7-2

cdr3_aa: CASSPPEPYNEQFF
j_call: TRBJ2-1
v_call: TRBV14

cdr3_aa: CASTLSNQPQHF
j_call: TRBJ1-5
v_call: TRBV28

cdr3_aa: CASSLDGGDYGYTF
j_call: TRBJ1-2
v_call: TRBV5-1

cdr3_aa: CASSQAFGSTAAFF
j_call: TRBJ1-1
v_call: TRBV19

cdr3_aa: CASSLESNTGELFF
j_call: TRBJ2-2
v_call: TRBV7-8

cdr3_aa: CAMRAAANTGELFF
j_call: TRBJ2-2
v_call: TRBV10-3

cdr3_aa: CASSTSGRGTDTQYF
j_call: TRBJ2-3
v_call: TRBV5-1

cdr3_aa: CSARLTDGYGYTF
j_call: TRBJ1-2
v_call: TRBV20-1

cdr3_aa: CASSVEVSPNTEAFF
j_call: TRBJ1-1
v_call: TRBV9